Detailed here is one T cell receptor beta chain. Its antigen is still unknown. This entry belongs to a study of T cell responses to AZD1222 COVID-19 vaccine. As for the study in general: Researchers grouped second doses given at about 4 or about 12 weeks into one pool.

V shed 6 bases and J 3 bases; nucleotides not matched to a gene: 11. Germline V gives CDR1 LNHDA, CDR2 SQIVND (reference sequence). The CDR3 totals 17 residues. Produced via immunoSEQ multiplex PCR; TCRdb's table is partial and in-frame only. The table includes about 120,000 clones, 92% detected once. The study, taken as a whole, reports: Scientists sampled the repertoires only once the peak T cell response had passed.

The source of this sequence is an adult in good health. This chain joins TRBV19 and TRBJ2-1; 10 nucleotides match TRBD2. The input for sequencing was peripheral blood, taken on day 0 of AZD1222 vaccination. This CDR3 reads CASSPPRTSGFYNEQFF. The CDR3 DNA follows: TGTGCCAGTAGCCCCCCCCGGACTAGCGGATTCTACAATGAGCAGTTCTTC.